These 8 T cell receptor beta chains came from one sample sequenced in a study of T cell repertoires in cytomegalovirus infection. TCRdb re-analysed the reads in MiXCR, keeping a single row per CDR3 protein. The sample lists some 920,000 distinct CDR3 sequences; under 40% were seen once. These receptors are not linked to any known antigen. The material was cultured CD8+ T cells from PBMCs, obtained from culture after CMV antigen stimulation. These receptors were collected from a human donor in good health (CMV status not recorded). Some clones in this sample may be carry-over from other donors' samples.

The sample holds many counts of this clonotype. The chain has TRBV7-9 and TRBJ2-1, with 7 bases lining up with TRBD1. The ends lost 1 base at V and 6 bases at J; junction bases unmatched: 12. CDR1 SEHNR and CDR2 FQNEAQ come from the germline V gene (reference sequence). The CDR3 totals 17 residues. The CDR3, as DNA: TGTGCCAGCAGCTTAGTGTTACGGCAGGGGGTGAGCAATGAGCAGTTCTTC. Translated, it gives CASSLVLRQGVSNEQFF.

The chain recombines TRBV7-8 with TRBJ2-1; D not resolved. This CDR3 has 17 residues. Deletions cut 5 bases from V and 3 bases from J, with 20 bases between. Germline V gene sequence: CDR1 SGHVS, CDR2 FQNEAQ. The CDR3 loop is CASSTYPHPTNYNEQFF. Written as DNA, the CDR3 is TGTGCCAGCAGCACCTACCCGCACCCGACGAACTACAATGAGCAGTTCTTC.

This clonotype occurred a few times. The V call is TRBV7-8, the J call TRBJ1-1; no reliable D call. CDR3 length: 15 residues. Per germline, CDR1 SGHVS and CDR2 FQNEAQ. The V and J ends lost 7 bases and 4 bases respectively, with 19 bases between them. The CDR3 DNA reads as TGTGCCAGCAAGCGAGGGCTTGGGGAGGGCACTGAAGCTTTCTTT. Residues: CASKRGLGEGTEAFF. The full variable domain, in which reference TRBV7-8 and TRBJ1-1 provide the parts outside the CDR3, is GAGVSQSPRYKVAKRGQDVALRCDPISGHVSLFWYQQALGQGPEFLTYFQNEAQLDKSGLPSDRFFAERPEGSVSTLKIQRTQQEDSAVYLCASKRGLGEGTEAFFGQGTRLTVV.

Ten or more counts support this clonotype. CDR3 coding DNA: TGTGCCAGCAGCTTAACGTGGGGACAGAGGAGCGAGCCCCAGCATTTT. Its translation is CASSLTWGQRSEPQHF. V and J are TRBV7-2 and TRBJ1-5; TRBD1 matches 7 bases. V lost 2 bases, J lost 8 bases, and 12 bases stayed unmatched. CDR1 SGHTA and CDR2 FQGNSA come from the germline V gene. This CDR3 spans 16 amino acids. The entire variable domain, with the rest obtained from reference TRBV7-2 and TRBJ1-5, is as follows: GAGVSQSPSNKVTEKGKDVELRCDPISGHTALYWYRQSLGQGLEFLIYFQGNSAPDKSGLPSDRFSAERTGGSVSTLTIQRTQQEDSAVYLCASSLTWGQRSEPQHFGDGTRLSIL.

V is TRBV7-2 and J is TRBJ1-6; 10 positions agree with TRBD1. V trimming: 1 base; J trimming: 4 bases; junction bases outside the gene matches: 4. CDR3 length: 17 residues. The germline CDR1 and CDR2 sequences are SGHTA and FQGNSA. The CDR3 loop reads CASSLEGQGRYNSPLHF. In DNA form, the CDR3 reads TGTGCCAGCAGCTTAGAGGGACAGGGGCGTTATAATTCACCCCTCCACTTT.

The rearrangement uses TRBV10-3 and TRBJ2-5; D might be TRBD1 or TRBD2, each matching 5 bases. The CDR3 has 15 amino acids. V was shortened by 0 bases and J by 0 bases, with 8 bases between the two germline ends. Looked up from germline, CDR1 is ENHRY and CDR2 is SYGVKD. This CDR3 is CAISESGPHQETQYF. The CDR3 nucleotides read TGTGCCATCAGTGAGTCGGGACCACACCAAGAGACCCAGTACTTC.

The rearrangement links TRBV6-5 to TRBJ1-1; no definite D call. Germline V gene data show CDR1 as MNHEY and CDR2 as SVGAGI. CDR3 length equals 15 residues. V was cut by 4 bases and J by 0 bases, with 12 bases left in between. This CDR3 reads CASSLSLLLNTEAFF. DNA for the CDR3: TGTGCCAGCAGTTTAAGTCTACTCCTGAACACTGAAGCTTTCTTT.

The chain links TRBV6-5 to TRBJ2-3, with D maybe TRBD2 (5 bases). V was trimmed by 2 bases and J by 1 base, leaving 13 bases between them. This CDR3 is built from 16 residues. Germline lookup yields CDR1 MNHEY and CDR2 SVGAGI. The chain's CDR3 is CASSYIDKGGTDTQYF. DNA for the CDR3: TGTGCCAGCAGTTACATCGACAAGGGAGGCACAGATACGCAGTATTTT.